The 17 T cell receptor beta chains given below trace back to one sample, sequenced in a study of identical twins. TCRdb redid the calling of the 5' RACE reads with MiXCR, one entry per CDR3 protein. This sample has 500,000 or so distinct CDR3 sequences; approximately 22% occur once, and the top ten carry around 1%. These data also formed part of another study, on T cells expressing NK-cell markers.

Sequencing used CD4+ T cells sorted from blood. These receptors all come from a woman aged 18-29 years in good health.

The V and J genes are TRBV29-1 and TRBJ2-7; D remains ambiguous. This CDR3 spans 12 amino acids. Between the trimmed V and J ends, which lost 0 bases and 5 bases, there was a span of 8 bases. Per germline, CDR1 SQVTM and CDR2 ANQGSEA. The CDR3 DNA follows: TGCAGCGTTGAAGACGCTGAGGACGAGCAGTACTTC. It yields the protein CSVEDAEDEQYF.

This sequence joins TRBV15 and TRBJ1-2; D gene uncertain. The CDR3 runs 15 residues. The V end was cut by 4 bases, the J end by 1 base, with 13 bases between. Looked up from germline, CDR1 is LNHNV and CDR2 is YYDKDF (reference sequence). CDR3 DNA sequence: TGTGCCACCAGCACCCTGAACAGCGTTAACTATGGCTACACCTTC. It yields the protein CATSTLNSVNYGYTF.

Only one count was recorded for this clonotype. This sequence joins TRBV12-3 or TRBV12-4 and TRBJ2-1; 11 nucleotides match TRBD2. The length of the CDR3 is 14 residues. Germline trimming cut 6 bases from V and 10 bases from J; bases unmatched to any gene: 8. The CDR3 region is CASRIAGGPGEQFF. The DNA of the CDR3 is TGTGCCAGCAGGATAGCGGGGGGGCCGGGCGAGCAGTTCTTC.

The CDR3 bases are TGCAGTGCCCCGGACAGGGGATATGAGACCCAGTACTTC. Translated, it gives CSAPDRGYETQYF. The chain links TRBV20-1 to TRBJ2-5, with 9 nucleotides matching TRBD1. The germline V gene encodes CDR1 DFQATT and CDR2 SNEGSKA (reference sequence). The CDR3 has 13 residues. V lost 6 bases, J lost 5 bases, and 7 bases stayed unmatched.

The J gene is TRBJ1-3, the V gene TRBV9, with no clear D. The CDR3 loop spans 15 amino acids. V lost 0 bases to trimming and J lost 2 bases, with 9 bases between them. The germline V gene encodes CDR1 SGDLS and CDR2 YYNGEE. The CDR3 protein is CASSVGRGTGNTIYF. The CDR3 DNA reads TGTGCCAGCAGCGTAGGAAGAGGGACTGGAAACACCATATATTTT.

The V gene is TRBV20-1, the J gene TRBJ2-5; D unclear. The germline V gene encodes CDR1 DFQATT and CDR2 SNEGSKA (reference sequence). The CDR3 loop spans 11 amino acids. Trimming stripped 4 bases from V and 5 bases from J, with 8 bases between. Here the CDR3 DNA reads TGCAGTGCTAATTTTATGGAGACCCAGTACTTC. Protein: CSANFMETQYF.

This clonotype was detected a few times. V is TRBV20-1 and J is TRBJ2-3, with 10 bases identical to TRBD2. In germline, CDR1 is DFQATT, CDR2 SNEGSKA (reference sequence). The CDR3 contains 14 residues. V lost 1 base, J lost 5 bases, and 3 bases stayed unmatched. In nucleotides, the CDR3 is TGCAGTGCTAGAGGGCTAGCGGGGGAAGATACGCAGTATTTT. This codes for CSARGLAGEDTQYF.

The chain employs TRBV15 and TRBJ2-7; D possibly corresponds to TRBD1 (6 bases). Trimming took off 0 bases at V and 3 bases at J, with 9 bases between the two ends. The length of the CDR3 is 14 residues. Per the germline V gene, CDR1 is LNHNV and CDR2 is YYDKDF (reference sequence). The CDR3 nucleotides are TGTGCCACCAGCAGAGACAGGGGAGTCTACGAGCAGTACTTC. This sequence encodes CATSRDRGVYEQYF.

This chain links TRBV18 with TRBJ2-5, with no clear D. The CDR3 sequence is 13 residues long. In germline, CDR1 is KGHSH, CDR2 LQKENI. V lost 7 bases and J lost 5, with 14 bases in between. CDR3 sequence (DNA): TGTGCCAGCTACAAAAATAGTGTGGAGACCCAGTACTTC. Its protein product is CASYKNSVETQYF.

V and J are TRBV7-7 and TRBJ2-2; 9 bases map to TRBD2. Germline-derived CDR1 and CDR2 are SSHAT and FNYEAQ (reference sequence). After removal of 1 base from V and 7 bases from J, the junction contained 4 bases not matched to a gene. This CDR3 is built from 15 residues. The CDR3 sequence: CASSLVAGASGELFF. DNA for the CDR3: TGTGCCAGCAGCTTAGTAGCGGGAGCGAGCGGGGAGCTGTTTTTT. Based on the CDR3 plus reference TRBV7-7 and TRBJ2-2, the full variable domain is GAGVSQSPRYKVTKRGQDVTLRCDPISSHATLYWYQQALGQGPEFLTYFNYEAQPDKSGLPSDRFSAERPEGSISTLTIQRTEQRDSAMYRCASSLVAGASGELFFGEGSRLTVL.

The chain is built from TRBV5-1 and TRBJ2-1; 14 bases match TRBD2. J gave up 7 bases and V 3 bases, and 6 bases lay outside the gene matches. CDR3 length equals 16 residues. The germline V gene has CDR1 SGHRS and CDR2 YFSETQ. The CDR3 nucleotides are TGCGCCAGCAGCTCGGGGACTAGCGGGAGACCAAATGAGCAGTTCTTC. Its translation is CASSSGTSGRPNEQFF.

The chain carries TRBV6-1 and TRBJ1-2; a possible D gene is TRBD1 (6 bases). The V gene's germline CDR1 is MNHNS and CDR2 SASEGT. The ends were cut back, 8 bases at V and 4 bases at J, with 17 bases in the middle. The CDR3 extends over 14 amino acids. CDR3 sequence: CASGTTGSVYGYTF. Here the CDR3 DNA reads TGTGCCAGCGGAACTACAGGGTCGGTCTATGGCTACACCTTC.

The chain uses TRBV29-1 and TRBJ2-5, with 8 bases identical to TRBD2. V was pared by 7 bases and J by 5 bases, with 6 bases of the junction left unmatched. The germline V gene has CDR1 SQVTM and CDR2 ANQGSEA. This CDR3 is built from 12 residues. In DNA form, the CDR3 reads TGCAGCGCGTTGACTAGCGTCGAGACCCAGTACTTC. This translates into CSALTSVETQYF.

The chain couples TRBV6-4 to TRBJ1-2; the D gene is possibly TRBD1 (5 bases). The germline gives CDR1 MRHNA, CDR2 SNTAGT. V dropped 7 bases and J dropped 4 bases, with 13 bases sitting between them. The CDR3 sequence is 13 residues long. This CDR3 reads CASNRGVGYGYTF. The CDR3 DNA sequence: TGTGCCAGCAATAGGGGAGTCGGCTATGGCTACACCTTC.

This clonotype was observed a handful of times. This chain connects TRBV20-1 to TRBJ2-1; no definite D call. CDR1 is DFQATT, CDR2 SNEGSKA, per germline (reference sequence). CDR3 length: 12 amino acids. Trimming shortened V by 6 bases and J by 9 bases, and 15 bases separated the two germline ends. The CDR3 bases are TGCAGTGCCAACTATTTAGGCGGTGAGCAGTTCTTC. Translated, it gives CSANYLGGEQFF.

This clonotype was detected only a few times. The CDR3 here is CSARRSSGDRETQYF. The CDR3 DNA reads as TGCAGTGCCAGACGAAGTTCGGGGGATCGGGAGACCCAGTACTTC. The chain uses TRBV20-1 and TRBJ2-5; D possibly corresponds to TRBD2 (6 bases). The V end lost 6 bases, the J end lost 5 bases, and 22 bases lay between the germline ends. Germline V gene sequence: CDR1 DFQATT, CDR2 SNEGSKA (reference sequence). This CDR3 region has 15 residues.

This clonotype was detected only a few times. The chain employs TRBV20-1 and TRBJ2-1; D possibly corresponds to TRBD2 (6 bases). The germline gives CDR1 DFQATT, CDR2 SNEGSKA (reference sequence). The CDR3 sequence is 15 residues long. Trimming removed 0 bases from V and 2 bases from J, with 11 bases in between. CDR3 sequence: CSARDRRGPYNEQFF. CDR3 coding DNA: TGCAGTGCTAGAGATCGGAGGGGACCCTACAATGAGCAGTTCTTC.